The 26 T cell receptor beta chains below come from one sample, sequenced in a study of blood T cells in healthy people across ages (dated by TCRdb to between 2014 and 2016). Library preparation used 5' RACE. Reads for this sample came from an Illumina HiSeq 2500. The second PCR ran for roughly 7 to 11 cycles and used a J-beta primer mix along with a sample-barcoded 5' primer. TCRdb cleaned the public reads at Q25 with fastp, built clones with MiXCR and kept in-frame beta chains. Every entry covers one CDR3 protein and lists the most common genes and DNA from its rows. This sample comprises roughly 1,500,000 distinct CDR3 sequences, around two fifths of them detected only once. Clones ranked in the top ten supply 7.9% of the sample. The sequenced sample consisted of blood. Receptors originate from a woman between 18 and 29 years old in good health.

This clonotype has ten or more counts. This chain uses TRBV7-2 with TRBJ2-3; D uncertain. The germline V gene has CDR1 SGHTA and CDR2 FQGNSA. The CDR3 is made up of 13 amino acids. Trimming removed 3 bases at V and 3 bases at J, with 7 bases between. The CDR3 spells CASSFTKTDTQYF. For the CDR3, the DNA is TGTGCCAGCAGCTTTACTAAAACAGATACGCAGTATTTT.

This clonotype occurred once. The chain carries TRBV6-5 and TRBJ1-4, with 7 nucleotides matching TRBD1. The ends lost 2 bases at V and 8 bases at J; junction bases unmatched: 8. The CDR3 is 15 amino acids. Looked up from germline, CDR1 is MNHEY and CDR2 is SVGAGI. The CDR3 sequence: CASSYLGRGREKLFF. The CDR3 nucleotides read TGTGCCAGCAGTTACCTGGGGAGGGGGCGGGAAAAACTGTTTTTT.

This clonotype has only a few counts. J is TRBJ2-3 and V is TRBV20-1, with D tentatively TRBD1 or TRBD2 (6 bases each). Trimming took off 4 bases at V and 2 bases at J, with 16 bases between the two ends. Germline V gene sequence: CDR1 DFQATT, CDR2 SNEGSKA (reference sequence). The CDR3 length is 15 residues. The CDR3 bases are TGCAGTGCTATTCAGGAGGGGACAATCACAGATACGCAGTATTTT. Amino acids: CSAIQEGTITDTQYF.

The chain links TRBV4-1 to TRBJ2-5; a weak D match, TRBD1 (7 bases). Trimming left V 0 bases short and J 5 bases short, with 16 bases between. Germline V gene data show CDR1 as MGHRA and CDR2 as YSYEKL. This CDR3 comprises 16 residues. The CDR3 loop is CASSQDSQGGGETQYF. The CDR3 bases are TGCGCCAGCAGCCAAGATTCCCAGGGGGGCGGGGAGACCCAGTACTTC.

This clonotype was observed a few times. The chain has TRBV12-3 or TRBV12-4 and TRBJ2-1; 10 bases align to TRBD1. V shed 5 bases and J 3 bases; nucleotides not matched to a gene: 7. CDR3 size: 16 residues. CDR3 loop: CASSKPGTGVYNEQFF. The CDR3 DNA is TGTGCCAGCAGTAAACCCGGGACAGGGGTCTACAATGAGCAGTTCTTC.

This clonotype was recorded a few times. This chain connects TRBV4-1 to TRBJ1-1, with D maybe TRBD1 (6 bases). CDR1 MGHRA and CDR2 YSYEKL come from the germline V gene. This CDR3 has 15 residues. Trimming cost V 2 bases and J 5 bases, with 15 bases left between them. The CDR3 spells CASSQKQGVVTEAFF. For the CDR3, the DNA is TGCGCCAGCAGCCAAAAACAGGGCGTTGTGACTGAAGCTTTCTTT.

CDR3 in amino acids: CSALGGAVTDTQYF. CDR3 coding DNA: TGCAGCGCCCTGGGGGGGGCTGTCACAGATACGCAGTATTTT. The gene calls are TRBV29-1 and TRBJ2-3; D perhaps matches TRBD2 (7 bases). Germline V gene lookup returns CDR1 SQVTM and CDR2 ANQGSEA. There are 14 residues in the CDR3. V was shortened by 7 bases and J by 2 bases, with 16 bases between the two germline ends.

The V and J genes are TRBV30 and TRBJ1-2, with D hard to call. V was cut by 4 bases and J by 5 bases, with 23 bases left in between. The CDR3 is 16 amino acids. Germline assignment: CDR1 GTSNPN and CDR2 SVGIG (reference sequence). The CDR3 DNA reads TGTGCCTGGAATCGGCTCCCGGCCGTTCCTCCATATGGCTACACCTTC. Translating gives CAWNRLPAVPPYGYTF.

The chain recombines TRBV27 with TRBJ1-2, with TRBD1 matching over 11 bases. CDR1 is MNHEY, CDR2 SMNVEV, per germline (reference sequence). V dropped 3 bases and J dropped 5; count of bases not matched to a gene: 5. This CDR3 has 15 amino acids. CDR3 DNA sequence: TGTGCCAGCAGTTTCGGACAGGGGGCAAAGTATGGCTACACCTTC. Residues: CASSFGQGAKYGYTF.

V gene TRBV12-3 or TRBV12-4 combines with J gene TRBJ2-1, with TRBD2 matching over 10 bases. With the DNA end fitting TRBJ2-7 better, the J assignment may be wrong. There are 19 residues in the CDR3. The DNA of the CDR3 is TGTGCCAGTCACCGCCTTCAACTCACTAGCGGGGTCTCCTACAATGAGCAGTACTTC. Translated: CASHRLQLTSGVSYNEQYF.

This clonotype came up a few times. This chain links TRBV12-3 or TRBV12-4 with TRBJ2-5; D call uncertain. The J call is uncertain, as TRBJ2-7 better fits the DNA end. The CDR3 runs to 13 residues. The CDR3 loop is CASSLGQLNEQYF. Written as DNA, the CDR3 is TGTGCCAGCAGTTTAGGTCAGCTCAACGAGCAGTACTTC.

This sequence joins TRBV12-3 or TRBV12-4 and TRBJ1-1; 8 bases are a match to TRBD1. Trimming at V came to 6 bases and at J to 1 base, leaving 7 bases not matched to a gene. The CDR3 runs 15 residues. The CDR3 DNA reads as TGTGCCAGCAGCAAAGGTGGGACAGGGAACACTGAAGCTTTCTTT. It specifies CASSKGGTGNTEAFF.

The CDR3 region is CASSEPASKLGQQETQYF. The CDR3 DNA reads TGCGCCAGCAGTGAGCCGGCCAGCAAGCTGGGACAGCAAGAGACCCAGTACTTC. J is TRBJ2-5 and V is TRBV10-2; 7 bases match TRBD1. Germline V gene data show CDR1 as WSHSY and CDR2 as SAAADI. The CDR3 totals 18 residues. Trimming removed 2 bases from V and 2 bases from J; junction bases left unmatched: 14.

Concerning this clonotype: A junction end diverges from the germline sequence, so it may reflect a read error. The chain has TRBV20-1 and TRBJ2-1; 10 bases fit TRBD1. CDR3 length equals 15 residues. Germline lookup yields CDR1 DFQATT and CDR2 SNEGSKA (reference sequence). The CDR3 coding sequence is TGCAGTGCTCTCCCGGACAGGGGGAAGTACAATGGGCAGTTCTTC. Translation: CSALPDRGKYNGQFF.

This clonotype has only a few counts. The V gene is TRBV12-3 or TRBV12-4, the J gene TRBJ2-1, with TRBD1 matching over 10 bases. The CDR3 extends over 14 amino acids. Trimming took 6 bases from V and 7 from J; bases not matched to a gene: 6. CDR3 DNA sequence: TGTGCCAGCAGCCGGACAGGGGGGGTGAATGAGCAGTTCTTC. Protein sequence: CASSRTGGVNEQFF.

The chain links TRBV7-9 to TRBJ1-2; D uncertain. The CDR3 is 14 residues long. Germline CDR1 is SEHNR and CDR2 is FQNEAQ (reference sequence). Trimming removed 6 bases from V and 5 bases from J, with 16 bases in between. This CDR3 is CASRPLEGRYGYTF. The CDR3 DNA reads as TGTGCCAGCAGGCCCCTCGAGGGTCGATATGGCTACACCTTC.

This chain links TRBV7-8 with TRBJ1-2; 9 bases map to TRBD1. After removal of 5 bases from V and 5 bases from J, the junction contained 12 bases not matched to a gene. Germline values: CDR1 SGHVS, CDR2 FQNEAQ. The CDR3 has 16 amino acids. The CDR3 DNA reads as TGTGCCAGCAGCCCCGAGGGGGACAGGGAGGGATATGGCTACACCTTC. Its translation is CASSPEGDREGYGYTF.

V usage is TRBV15 and J usage is TRBJ2-1, with a possible D match to TRBD2 (5 bases). Trimming pared 2 bases from V and 6 bases from J, leaving 11 bases between. Germline CDR1 reads LNHNV; CDR2 reads YYDKDF (reference sequence). The CDR3 loop spans 14 amino acids. CDR3 coding DNA: TGTGCCACCAGCAGACTGACTATGGGCAATGAGCAGTTCTTC. It yields the protein CATSRLTMGNEQFF.

This chain joins TRBV24-1 and TRBJ2-5; D ambiguous. The germline CDR1 and CDR2 sequences are KGHDR and SFDVKD. This CDR3 contains 13 residues. Trimming removed 4 bases at V and 5 bases at J, with 10 bases between. The CDR3 protein is CATSEPPDETQYF. The CDR3 DNA reads TGTGCCACCAGTGAGCCCCCTGATGAGACCCAGTACTTC.

The rearrangement links TRBV28 to TRBJ1-5; D gene unclear. Trimming cost V 5 bases and J 0 bases, with 11 bases left between them. This CDR3 comprises 15 residues. Germline-derived CDR1 and CDR2 are MDHEN and SYDVKM. The CDR3 region has the DNA TGTGCCAGCAGTCGTCAGGACCGTAGCAATCAGCCCCAGCATTTT. Protein product: CASSRQDRSNQPQHF.

CDR3 amino acids: CSVGVDRGIGSYTF. The CDR3 DNA follows: TGCAGCGTTGGGGTGGACAGAGGAATTGGCAGCTACACCTTC. The chain carries TRBV29-1 and TRBJ1-2, with D possibly being TRBD1 (6 bases). From germline, CDR1 is SQVTM and CDR2 ANQGSEA. This CDR3 spans 14 amino acids. V dropped 4 bases and J dropped 9 bases, with 21 bases sitting between them.

Remarks on this clonotype: A much larger clone sits a single nucleotide away, making a read error possible. V is TRBV6-5 and J is TRBJ2-1; TRBD1 might be the D (5 bases). Trimming took 7 bases from V and 13 from J, leaving 26 bases between them. Germline CDR1 MNHEY, CDR2 SVGAGI. The CDR3 covers 15 residues. CDR3 region: CASTKGQLYQETQFF. CDR3 sequence (DNA): TGTGCCAGCACCAAGGGGCAGCTCTATCAAGAGACCCAGTTCTTC.

V and J are TRBV12-3 or TRBV12-4 and TRBJ2-7; D possibly matches TRBD1 or TRBD2 (5 bases each). The V and J ends lost 5 bases and 3 bases respectively, with 11 bases between them. The CDR3 has 13 amino acids. For the CDR3, the DNA is TGTGCCAGCAGTGTCGGGACGCACTACGAGCAGTACTTC. The encoded protein is CASSVGTHYEQYF.

This clonotype has more than one count but fewer than ten. The chain recombines TRBV3-1 with TRBJ2-2; D possibly corresponds to TRBD1 (5 bases). This CDR3 is 14 amino acids long. The V gene's germline CDR1 is LGHDT and CDR2 YNNKEL (reference sequence). The V end lost 8 bases, the J end lost 2 bases, and 12 bases lay between the germline ends. The CDR3 spells CASGMTVNTGELFF. The CDR3 DNA is TGTGCCAGCGGTATGACAGTAAACACCGGGGAGCTGTTTTTT.

This clonotype was found a few times. The genes are TRBV10-1 and TRBJ2-7; D gene unclear. V lost 5 bases and J 9 bases, leaving 23 bases between the germline ends. Germline V gives CDR1 WNHNN, CDR2 SYGVQD (reference sequence). This CDR3 region has 15 residues. CDR3 coding DNA: TGCGCCAGCAGTAATTCACGAGGATCGCACGAAGTGCAGTACTTC. It specifies CASSNSRGSHEVQYF.

This clonotype turned up a few times. The gene calls are TRBV7-2 and TRBJ2-5; D is undetermined. Trimming took 3 bases from V and 4 from J, leaving 15 bases between them. The CDR3 contains 15 residues. The germline gives CDR1 SGHTA, CDR2 FQGNSA. The CDR3 is CASSLIPATAETQYF. CDR3 sequence (DNA): TGTGCCAGCAGCTTGATTCCAGCCACGGCAGAGACCCAGTACTTC.